Each of the 8 T cell receptor beta chains below was sequenced from the same sample in a study of CD8+ T cells in alopecia areata. RNA was extracted and reverse transcribed into cDNA as the sequencing template. Repertoires were generated with immunoSEQ multiplex PCR, while TCRdb's copy carries only in-frame clones and drops some. In the table there are about 270,000 clones, roughly 60% of which are singletons. Described treatment: oral pan-JAK inhibitor, 5-10 mg twice daily. Sequenced material: CD4+ T cells sorted from blood, taken at approximately week 51, from a patient treated with tofacitinib. The receptors here all came from a human donor with alopecia areata.

CDR3 sequence: CASSRALVGATTGELFF. The CDR3 nucleotides are TGCGCCAGCAGCCGAGCCCTTGTGGGGGCTACCACCGGGGAGCTGTTTTTT. The chain uses TRBV4-3 and TRBJ2-2, with a weak D call TRBD1 (6 bases). CDR3 size: 17 residues. Germline CDR1 is LGHNA and CDR2 is YSLEER. V was clipped by 4 bases and J by 4 bases, with 19 bases between them.

V usage is TRBV10-3 and J usage is TRBJ2-5; 7 bases map to TRBD1. V shed 5 bases, J shed 5 bases, and the junction held 11 bases outside the gene matches. This CDR3 is 15 amino acids long. Germline V gene lookup returns CDR1 ENHRY and CDR2 SYGVKD. CDR3 bases: TGTGCCATCAGTTCACATTACGGACAGGACGAGACCCAGTACTTC. Translation gives CAISSHYGQDETQYF.

This clone was seen more than once but under ten times. V gene TRBV30 combines with J gene TRBJ1-1; possibly TRBD1 for D (6 bases). Between the trimmed V and J ends, which lost 5 bases and 5 bases, there was a span of 18 bases. The CDR3 runs 14 residues. Looked up from germline, CDR1 is GTSNPN and CDR2 is SVGIG (reference sequence). The CDR3 coding sequence is TGTGCCTGGCAAGATCGGGGGCGCAGGACTGAAGCTTTCTTT. It yields the protein CAWQDRGRRTEAFF.

About this clone itself: The sample holds other DNA sequences that translate to the same CDR3. The rearrangement joins TRBV29-1 to TRBJ2-5, with D unclear. Trimming cost V 4 bases and J 4 bases, with 7 bases left between them. Germline V gene lookup returns CDR1 SQVTM and CDR2 ANQGSEA. The CDR3 is 11 residues long. CDR3 in DNA: TGCAGCGTTGCCCTAGGAGAGACCCAGTACTTC. It translates to CSVALGETQYF.

This clone was seen only a few times. V is TRBV30 and J is TRBJ2-2; D is uncertain. The V end lost 2 bases, the J end lost 4 bases, and 11 bases lay between the germline ends. Germline CDR1 and CDR2: GTSNPN and SVGIG (reference sequence). The CDR3 is 14 amino acids. Here the CDR3 reads CAWSSETSTGELFF. CDR3 nucleotide sequence: TGTGCCTGGAGTAGTGAGACAAGCACCGGGGAGCTGTTTTTT.

This clone was counted once. Other DNA sequences within the sample encode an identical CDR3. The chain links TRBV9 to TRBJ2-3; D perhaps matches TRBD1 (5 bases). This CDR3 region has 15 residues. The V gene's germline CDR1 is SGDLS and CDR2 YYNGEE. Deletions cut 0 bases from V and 0 bases from J, with 8 bases between. The CDR3 reads CASSVEAGSTDTQYF. In DNA, the CDR3 is TGTGCCAGCAGCGTAGAGGCAGGGAGCACAGATACGCAGTATTTT.

This chain connects TRBV2 to TRBJ2-5; D may be TRBD1 or TRBD2 (5 bases each). Germline assignment: CDR1 SNHLY and CDR2 FYNNEI. This CDR3 has 13 residues. Trimming shortened V by 6 bases and J by 4 bases, and 12 bases separated the two germline ends. The CDR3 DNA follows: TGTGCCAGCAGCCGGGGCAGTCCAGAGACCCAGTACTTC. Its protein is CASSRGSPETQYF.

The chain couples TRBV15 to TRBJ1-6; D not resolved. Trimming shortened V by 2 bases and J by 7 bases, and 0 bases separated the two germline ends. The CDR3 length is 11 residues. Per the germline V gene, CDR1 is LNHNV and CDR2 is YYDKDF (reference sequence). CDR3 bases: TGTGCCACCAGCAGAAATTCACCCCTCCACTTT. Residues: CATSRNSPLHF.